The rows below give T cell receptor beta chains drawn from one sample of a study of shared clonotypes between healthy human individuals. Assay: immunoSEQ multiplex PCR; the TCRdb copy retains only in-frame clones and omits some. The table shows hundreds of thousands of clones, with just over 75% occurring only once. Sequencing used PBMCs. The receptors here all came from a woman between 40 and 55 years old in good health. Some clones in this sample may be carry-over from other donors' samples. CDR3s include the opening cysteine and the closing phenylalanine or tryptophan. The D gene is left open where the match is weak. Only some rows state a clone size, as once, few, many or a class for expanded clones.

TRBV16	-	TRBD1	TRBJ1-5	CASSQTGVGNQPQHF	TGTGCCAGCAGCCAGACAGGGGTTGGCAATCAGCCCCAGCATTTT
TRBV19	-	-	TRBJ2-3	CASSMEGGSQYF	TGTGCCAGTAGTATGGAAGGGGGATCGCAGTATTTT
TRBV19	-	TRBD1	TRBJ1-4	CASTATGTGGEKLFF	TGTGCCAGTACCGCGACCGGGACAGGGGGCGAAAAACTGTTTTTT
TRBV5-1	-	-	TRBJ1-2	CASSVGPDRGSYGYTF	TGCGCCAGCAGCGTGGGCCCCGACAGAGGAAGCTATGGCTACACCTTC
TRBV10-3	-	TRBD1	TRBJ1-2	CAIQTGGAGGYTF	TGTGCCATTCAGACAGGGGGCGCCGGTGGCTACACCTTC
TRBV15	-	TRBD1	TRBJ1-2	CATSNPTGSNYGYTF	TGTGCCACCAGCAACCCGACAGGGAGTAACTATGGCTACACCTTC
TRBV21-1	-	-	TRBJ2-7	CASSKLRTPRDYEQYF	TGTGCCAGCAGCAAATTAAGGACCCCTAGGGACTACGAGCAGTACTTC
TRBV10-3	-	TRBD2	TRBJ2-5	CAISGRPGGPPETQYF	TGTGCCATCAGTGGTCGTCCGGGAGGCCCCCCAGAGACCCAGTACTTC
TRBV30	-	-	TRBJ1-4	CAWSVPGGWEKLFF	TGTGCCTGGAGTGTCCCGGGAGGATGGGAAAAACTGTTTTTT
TRBV11-2	-	-	TRBJ2-7	CASSLSVQYEQYF	TGTGCCAGCAGCTTATCGGTTCAATACGAGCAGTACTTC
TRBV18	many	-	TRBJ1-2	CASSPREFNYGYTF	TGTGCCAGCTCACCAAGGGAGTTTAACTATGGCTACACCTTC
TRBV11-2	-	-	TRBJ2-3	CASSWTGSTDTQYF	TGTGCCAGCAGCTGGACTGGGAGCACAGATACGCAGTATTTT
TRBV4-2	few	-	TRBJ2-5	CASSNARDVQETQYF	TGTGCCAGCAGCAACGCCCGGGACGTACAAGAGACCCAGTACTTC
TRBV5-1	-	-	TRBJ1-1	CASTKQTGNTEAFF	TGCGCCAGCACTAAACAAACGGGGAACACTGAAGCTTTCTTT
TRBV30	-	TRBD1	TRBJ1-1	CAWSADREEAFF	TGTGCCTGGAGTGCGGACAGGGAGGAAGCTTTCTTT
TRBV27	-	-	TRBJ2-7	CASSLSADSRPYEQYF	TGTGCCAGCAGTTTATCAGCGGACTCGCGGCCGTACGAGCAGTACTTC
TRBV15	-	-	TRBJ1-1	CATSRTSNTEAFF	TGTGCCACCAGCAGGACAAGTAACACTGAAGCTTTCTTT
TRBV28	-	-	TRBJ2-3	CASSLWSLAGYTDTQYF	TGTGCCAGCAGTTTATGGAGTCTAGCTGGGTACACAGATACGCAGTATTTT
TRBV7-8	-	-	TRBJ1-5	CASSLGTSNQPQHF	TGTGCCAGCAGCTTAGGGACAAGCAATCAGCCCCAGCATTTT
TRBV30	-	-	TRBJ2-7	CAWSQRASSYEQYF	TGTGCCTGGAGCCAAAGGGCCTCCTCCTACGAGCAGTACTTC
TRBV23-1	-	TRBD1	TRBJ1-5	CASSRGQGGGQPQHF	TGCGCCAGCAGTCGCGGGCAGGGGGGAGGTCAGCCCCAGCATTTT
TRBV10-2	-	TRBD1	TRBJ2-4	CASSEDRGLNIQYF	TGCGCCAGCAGTGAGGACAGGGGGCTAAACATTCAGTACTTC
TRBV9	once	TRBD2	TRBJ2-4	CASSATSGRTKNIQYF	TGTGCCAGCAGCGCAACTAGCGGGAGGACCAAAAACATTCAGTACTTC
TRBV6-5	-	-	TRBJ2-5	CASSSLTAPAAQYF	TGTGCCAGCAGTTCCCTGACGGCCCCTGCTGCCCAGTACTTC
TRBV7-9	-	-	TRBJ2-3	CASSLDAGRTDTQYF	TGTGCCAGCAGCTTAGACGCGGGGCGCACAGATACGCAGTATTTT
TRBV28	-	-	TRBJ2-7	CASSSGSSYEQYF	TGTGCCAGCAGCTCCGGGAGCTCCTACGAGCAGTACTTC
TRBV5-1	-	TRBD1	TRBJ2-2	CASSWSTGVVELFF	TGCGCCAGCAGCTGGTCGACAGGGGTGGTGGAGCTGTTTTTT
TRBV6-1	-	-	TRBJ2-7	CASSDQDRTTSYEQYF	TGTGCCAGCAGTGACCAGGACAGAACCACATCCTACGAGCAGTACTTC
TRBV6-1	-	-	TRBJ2-7	CASSWVGRTREQYF	TGTGCCAGCAGTTGGGTCGGGAGAACGAGAGAGCAGTACTTC
TRBV5-1	-	TRBD1	TRBJ1-2	CASSASGTEYGYTF	TGCGCCAGCAGCGCCTCCGGGACAGAATATGGCTACACCTTC
TRBV28	-	TRBD2	TRBJ2-7	CASSYTSGVYEQYF	TGTGCCAGCAGCTATACTAGCGGGGTCTACGAGCAGTACTTC
TRBV2	-	-	TRBJ2-6	CASRGGQSISGANVLTF	TGTGCCAGCAGGGGGGGACAGTCCATCTCTGGGGCCAACGTCCTGACTTTC
TRBV19	-	TRBD2	TRBJ2-2	CASRTGLAAAGELFF	TGTGCCAGTAGGACGGGACTAGCGGCCGCCGGGGAGCTGTTTTTT
TRBV19	-	-	TRBJ1-5	CASSTDSNQPQHF	TGTGCCAGTAGCACAGATAGCAATCAGCCCCAGCATTTT
TRBV19	few	-	TRBJ1-5	CASSIDLGQFSNQPQHF	TGTGCCAGTAGTATAGATCTTGGGCAGTTTAGCAATCAGCCCCAGCATTTT